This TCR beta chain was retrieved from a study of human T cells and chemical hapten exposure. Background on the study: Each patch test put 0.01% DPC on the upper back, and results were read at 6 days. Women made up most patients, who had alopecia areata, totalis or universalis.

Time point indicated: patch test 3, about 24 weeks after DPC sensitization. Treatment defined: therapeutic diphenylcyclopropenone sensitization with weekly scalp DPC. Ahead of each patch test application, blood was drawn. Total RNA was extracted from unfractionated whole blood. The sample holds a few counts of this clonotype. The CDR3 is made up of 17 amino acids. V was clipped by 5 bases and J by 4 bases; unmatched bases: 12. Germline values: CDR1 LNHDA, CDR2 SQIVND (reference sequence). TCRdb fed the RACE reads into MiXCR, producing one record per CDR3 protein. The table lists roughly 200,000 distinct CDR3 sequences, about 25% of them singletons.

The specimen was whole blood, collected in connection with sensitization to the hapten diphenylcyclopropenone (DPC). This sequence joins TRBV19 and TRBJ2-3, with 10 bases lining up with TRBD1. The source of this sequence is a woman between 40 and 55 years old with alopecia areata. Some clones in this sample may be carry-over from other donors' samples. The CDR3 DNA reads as TGTGCCAGTAGTGAGACAGGGGGCCTACATGTGGCAGATACGCAGTATTTT. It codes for CASSETGGLHVADTQYF.